This T cell receptor beta chain emerged from a study of blood T cell repertoires in COVID-19. Sequencing used immunoSEQ multiplex PCR; TCRdb keeps in-frame clones, though not all of them. There are fewer than 350,000 clones in the sample; about nine tenths occur only once, and about 1.7% lies in the top ten. Germline V gives CDR1 MGHDK, CDR2 SYGVNS. This CDR3 spans 16 amino acids. The trim removed 3 bases at V and 0 bases at J, leaving 7 bases unmatched. This receptor was identified in a woman in her thirties or forties who had recovered from COVID-19. The genes are TRBV25-1 and TRBJ2-7, with TRBD2 identical over 8 bases. The specimen was PBMCs or T cells enriched from blood (not recorded which). CDR3 residues: CASSDPGGVSSYEQYF. Here the CDR3 DNA reads TGTGCCAGCAGTGACCCGGGGGGGGTGAGCTCCTACGAGCAGTACTTC.